The clone carrying this TCR beta chain was recorded many times. TCRdb reanalysed the PCR reads using MiXCR and keeps one entry per CDR3 protein. The sample yields approximately 60,000 distinct CDR3 sequences, 15% to 20% seen once. Per the germline V gene, CDR1 is MNHNS and CDR2 is SASEGT. V lost 1 base and J 1 base, leaving 11 bases between the germline ends. This CDR3 has 16 amino acids. The data derive from a study of molecular identifiers for immune sequencing clone quantification. The source is a human donor in good health. Some libraries in this study had Jurkat cell RNA spiked in. The sequencing sample was made of naive CD8+ T cells from blood, with Jurkat cell RNA spiked in. Described subset: FACS-sorted CD8+CD4-CCR7+CD45RA+ naive T cells. V is TRBV6-1 and J is TRBJ1-5; tentative D call: TRBD1 (6 bases). The CDR3 DNA sequence: TGTGCCAGCAGTGAAGTCGAGGGGGTGAGCAATCAGCCCCAGCATTTT. Protein sequence: CASSEVEGVSNQPQHF.